This T cell receptor (beta chain) comes out of a study of T cell repertoires in cytomegalovirus infection. On the study more broadly: Based on public TCR beta signatures, there were indications of CMV infection and of a matching HLA type.

Using its own MiXCR run on the reads, TCRdb lists one record per CDR3 protein. This table has some 480,000 distinct CDR3 sequences, 30% to 35% appearing once. Germline V gene data show CDR1 as SGHAT and CDR2 as FQNNGV. J gave up 4 bases and V 4 bases, and 7 bases lay outside the gene matches. The CDR3 loop spans 15 amino acids. This clonotype has a count of ten or more. As yet, its antigen is unknown. The sample here was cultured PBMCs, taken from culture after CMV antigen stimulation. This receptor was identified in a human donor in good health (CMV status not recorded). Some clones in this sample may be carry-over from other donors' samples. The chain employs TRBV11-2 and TRBJ1-1, with 9 bases that match TRBD1. Here the CDR3 reads CASSSLQGAGTEAFF. CDR3 DNA sequence: TGTGCCAGCAGCTCCTTACAGGGGGCTGGCACTGAAGCTTTCTTT.